This record concerns one T cell receptor beta chain sequence. The antigen is unknown. The data belong to a study of blood T cells in healthy people across ages. Broader study findings: Strong correlation linked observed beta diversity and percent naive T cells. Unsorted PBMC input precluded a conclusive naive versus antigen-experienced comparison.

It was with a sample-barcoded 5' primer and a J-beta primer mix that a second PCR of roughly 7 to 12 cycles was run. CDR3-containing paired-end reads numbered at least 2.5 million in each sample. TCRdb re-analysed the 5' RACE reads in MiXCR, keeping a single row per CDR3 protein. The sample consists of about a million distinct CDR3 sequences, 51% of them appearing once. Roughly 10 milliliters of peripheral blood were drawn from each donor. Germline CDR1 is SNHLY and CDR2 is FYNNEI. Trimming took 5 bases from V and 3 from J, leaving 13 bases between them. The CDR3 loop spans 14 amino acids. V gene TRBV2 combines with J gene TRBJ1-1; the D is unclear. The sequenced sample was blood. The source of this sequence is an older woman in good health. The CDR3: CASSRLEQYTEAFF. The CDR3 DNA follows: TGTGCCAGCAGTAGGCTCGAACAGTACACTGAAGCTTTCTTT.